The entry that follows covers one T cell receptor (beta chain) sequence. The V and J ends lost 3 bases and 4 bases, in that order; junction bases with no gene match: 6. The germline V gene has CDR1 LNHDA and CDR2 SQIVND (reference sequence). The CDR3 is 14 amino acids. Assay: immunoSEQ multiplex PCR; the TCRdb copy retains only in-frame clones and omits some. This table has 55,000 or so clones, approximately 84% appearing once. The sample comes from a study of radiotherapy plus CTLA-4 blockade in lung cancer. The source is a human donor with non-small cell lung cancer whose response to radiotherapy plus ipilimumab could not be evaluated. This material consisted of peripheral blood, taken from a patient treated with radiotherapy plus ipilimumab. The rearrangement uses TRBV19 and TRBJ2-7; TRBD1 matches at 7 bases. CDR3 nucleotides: TGTGCCAGTAGTATCCGGGACAGAGTATACGAGCAGTACTTC. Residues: CASSIRDRVYEQYF.